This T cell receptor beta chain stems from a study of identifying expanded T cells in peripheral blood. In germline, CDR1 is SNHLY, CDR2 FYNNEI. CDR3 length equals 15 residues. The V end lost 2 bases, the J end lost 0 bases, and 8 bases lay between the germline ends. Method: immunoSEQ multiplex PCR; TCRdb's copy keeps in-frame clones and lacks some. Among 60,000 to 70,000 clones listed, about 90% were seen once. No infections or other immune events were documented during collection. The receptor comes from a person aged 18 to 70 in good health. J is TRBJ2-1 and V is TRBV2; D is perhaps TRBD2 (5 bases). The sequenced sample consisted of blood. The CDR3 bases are TGTGCCAGCAGTGAACGGGAAGCCTCCTACAATGAGCAGTTCTTC. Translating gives CASSEREASYNEQFF. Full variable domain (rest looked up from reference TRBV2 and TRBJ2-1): EPEVTQTPSHQVTQMGQEVILRCVPISNHLYFYWYRQILGQKVEFLVSFYNNEISEKSEIFDDQFSVERPDGSNFTLKIRSTKLEDSAMYFCASSEREASYNEQFFGPGTRLTVL.